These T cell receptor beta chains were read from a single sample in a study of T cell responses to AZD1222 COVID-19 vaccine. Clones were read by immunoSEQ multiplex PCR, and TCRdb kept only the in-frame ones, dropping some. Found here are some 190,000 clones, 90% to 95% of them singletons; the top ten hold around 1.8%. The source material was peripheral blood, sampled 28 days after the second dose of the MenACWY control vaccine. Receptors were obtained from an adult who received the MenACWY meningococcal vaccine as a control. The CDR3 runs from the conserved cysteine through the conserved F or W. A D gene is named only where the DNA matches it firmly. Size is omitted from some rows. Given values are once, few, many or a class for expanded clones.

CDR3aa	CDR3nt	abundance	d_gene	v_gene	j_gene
CASSMETTHEQYF	TGTGCCAGTAGTATGGAGACTACTCACGAGCAGTACTTC	.	.	TRBV19	TRBJ2-7
CAWSSGTGDNSPLHF	TGTGCCTGGAGTTCCGGGACAGGGGATAATTCACCCCTCCACTTT	.	TRBD1	TRBV30	TRBJ1-6
CASSPGTYNEQFF	TGTGCCAGCAGTCCCGGGACCTACAATGAGCAGTTCTTC	.	.	TRBV25-1	TRBJ2-1
CASSWDRGFDYEQYF	TGCGCCAGCAGCTGGGACAGGGGGTTCGACTACGAGCAGTACTTC	.	TRBD1	TRBV5-1	TRBJ2-7
CASSLEGTSNQPQHF	TGCGCCAGCAGCCTGGAAGGGACAAGCAATCAGCCCCAGCATTTT	.	.	TRBV5-1	TRBJ1-5
CASSLEQGIGYTF	TGTGCCAGCAGCTTAGAACAGGGGATTGGCTACACCTTC	.	TRBD1	TRBV7-9	TRBJ1-2
CASSLTVSWNGYTF	TGCGCCAGCAGCCTAACAGTGTCCTGGAATGGCTACACCTTC	once	.	TRBV5-1	TRBJ1-2
CASSQDPSLAKNIQYF	TGTGCCAGCAGCCAAGATCCTAGTCTAGCCAAAAACATTCAGTACTTC	.	.	TRBV4-2	TRBJ2-4
CASSSGTFTDTQYF	TGCGCCAGCAGCTCCGGGACCTTCACAGATACGCAGTATTTT	.	.	TRBV5-1	TRBJ2-3
CASSEWGNQPQHF	TGTGCCAGCAGTGAATGGGGTAATCAGCCCCAGCATTTT	.	.	TRBV6-1	TRBJ1-5
CASSVGRTGVEQYF	TGTGCCAGCAGCGTAGGCCGGACAGGGGTTGAGCAGTACTTC	once	TRBD1	TRBV9	TRBJ2-7
CASSQEDRANQPQHF	TGTGCCAGCAGCCAAGAGGACAGGGCCAATCAGCCCCAGCATTTT	.	TRBD1	TRBV4-2	TRBJ1-5
CASRQGGSMNTEAFF	TGTGCCAGCAGACAGGGGGGATCTATGAACACTGAAGCTTTCTTT	.	TRBD1	TRBV28	TRBJ1-1
CASSSGTVNYGYTF	TGTGCCAGCAGCTCCGGGACGGTGAACTATGGCTACACCTTC	once	.	TRBV7-2	TRBJ1-2
CASTRRHPQGTEAFF	TGTGCCAGCACAAGGAGGCACCCCCAAGGGACTGAAGCTTTCTTT	once	.	TRBV2	TRBJ1-1
CASRGQGAYEQYF	TGTGCCAGCAGAGGACAGGGGGCCTACGAGCAGTACTTC	.	TRBD1	TRBV6-5	TRBJ2-7
CASSLGRQRNGYTF	TGTGCCAGCAGCTTAGGCCGCCAACGGAATGGCTACACCTTC	.	.	TRBV7-9	TRBJ1-2
CASSLRGSYNEQFF	TGTGCCAGCAGCTTGAGGGGATCCTACAATGAGCAGTTCTTC	.	.	TRBV5-6	TRBJ2-1
CASSPLALAKNIQYF	TGTGCCAGCTCACCATTAGCACTAGCCAAAAACATTCAGTACTTC	.	.	TRBV18	TRBJ2-4
CASTGPRYEQYF	TGTGCCAGCACCGGGCCGAGATACGAGCAGTACTTC	.	.	TRBV28	TRBJ2-7
CASSPRGGVDTEAFF	TGTGCCAGCAGCCCCCGGGGAGGGGTGGACACTGAAGCTTTCTTT	once	.	TRBV5-4	TRBJ1-1
CASSTATDSSGNTIYF	TGTGCCAGCAGTACCGCGACGGATTCCTCTGGAAACACCATATATTTT	.	.	TRBV6-2/TRBV6-3	TRBJ1-3
CASSQDWTGGFPYEQYF	TGCGCCAGCAGCCAAGATTGGACAGGGGGCTTCCCGTACGAGCAGTACTTC	.	TRBD1	TRBV4-3	TRBJ2-7
CASRGRGQSYEQYF	TGTGCCAGCAGGGGGAGGGGACAGTCCTACGAGCAGTACTTC	.	.	TRBV2	TRBJ2-7
CASSRWGPDTQYF	TGTGCCAGCAGCCGGTGGGGCCCAGATACGCAGTATTTT	once	.	TRBV14	TRBJ2-3
CASSGTSGNTIYF	TGTGCCAGTAGCGGGACGAGTGGAAACACCATATATTTT	.	.	TRBV19	TRBJ1-3
CATSRDRGTRNIQYF	TGTGCCACCAGCAGAGATCGTGGGACGAGGAACATTCAGTACTTC	.	.	TRBV15	TRBJ2-4
CASSGRGNTGELFF	TGTGCCAGCAGCGGAAGGGGAAACACCGGGGAGCTGTTTTTT	.	.	TRBV9	TRBJ2-2
CASSLAAGASNEQFF	TGTGCCAGCAGCCTCGCGGCGGGAGCTAGCAATGAGCAGTTCTTC	.	TRBD2	TRBV14	TRBJ2-1
CASSSQGATYEQYF	TGTGCCAGCAGCTCACAGGGGGCCACCTACGAGCAGTACTTC	.	TRBD1	TRBV5-4	TRBJ2-7
CASSAGPSTDTQYF	TGCGCCAGCAGCGCCGGACCCAGCACAGATACGCAGTATTTT	.	.	TRBV5-1	TRBJ2-3
CASSLGHSTGELFF	TGTGCCAGCAGCCTGGGGCACAGCACCGGGGAGCTGTTTTTT	.	.	TRBV3-1/TRBV3-2	TRBJ2-2
CASSLTGGNYNSPLHF	TGTGCCAGCAGTTTGACAGGGGGCAACTATAATTCACCCCTCCACTTT	.	TRBD1	TRBV6-5	TRBJ1-6
CASSPLASGTRRYEQYF	TGTGCCAGCAGCCCACTAGCCTCCGGGACTAGAAGGTACGAGCAGTACTTC	.	TRBD2	TRBV5-5	TRBJ2-7
CASSLAPPGLGSLDTQYF	TGCGCCAGCAGCTTAGCTCCCCCGGGGCTGGGGAGTTTGGATACGCAGTATTTT	.	.	TRBV5-1	TRBJ2-3
CAISESRGVTEAFF	TGTGCCATCAGTGAGTCTCGGGGGGTCACTGAAGCTTTCTTT	.	.	TRBV10-3	TRBJ1-1
CASSVVGTAQGNTIYF	TGTGCCAGCAGCGTAGTGGGGACAGCGCAAGGAAACACCATATATTTT	.	TRBD1	TRBV9	TRBJ1-3
CSVEGHEQNEAFF	TGCAGCGTAGAAGGACATGAACAGAATGAAGCTTTCTTT	.	.	TRBV29-1	TRBJ1-1
CASSAPLTDTQYF	TGTGCCAGCAGCGCCCCCCTAACAGATACGCAGTATTTT	.	.	TRBV2	TRBJ2-3
CASSERLRGENIQYF	TGTGCCAGCAGTGAAAGACTACGGGGGGAAAACATTCAGTACTTC	once	TRBD2	TRBV2	TRBJ2-4
CASSLSHYEQYF	TGTGCCAGCAGTTTATCCCACTACGAGCAGTACTTC	.	.	TRBV28	TRBJ2-7
CASSPTRQGEKLFF	TGTGCCAGCTCACCAACGAGGCAGGGTGAAAAACTGTTTTTT	.	.	TRBV18	TRBJ1-4
CAISAGRVGDTEAFF	TGTGCCATCAGTGCGGGCAGGGTCGGGGACACTGAAGCTTTCTTT	.	.	TRBV10-3	TRBJ1-1
CASSLGQGLAKNIQYF	TGTGCCAGCAGCTTAGGGCAGGGACTAGCCAAAAACATTCAGTACTTC	once	.	TRBV7-9	TRBJ2-4
CASSGASNTGELFF	TGTGCCAGCAGTGGGGCTTCGAACACCGGGGAGCTGTTTTTT	.	.	TRBV9	TRBJ2-2
CASTGDRRKTGNYGYTF	TGTGCCAGCACCGGGGACAGGCGGAAGACGGGAAACTATGGCTACACCTTC	.	TRBD1	TRBV28	TRBJ1-2
CASRGDGYTF	TGTGCCAGCAGGGGAGATGGCTACACCTTC	.	.	TRBV2	TRBJ1-2